This T cell receptor (beta chain) was documented in a study of cytomegalovirus exposure and HLA in healthy donors. Use of 60 Vbeta and 13 Jbeta primers characterized the PCR. The data were produced by immunoSEQ multiplex PCR, yet TCRdb's version contains in-frame clones alone and is incomplete. Here the sample spans around 180,000 clones, around 75% being singletons. Sequenced input: PBMCs. This sequence was found in a woman aged 50 to 60 in good health and CMV-seronegative.

The CDR3 bases are TGTGCCAGCAGTTTATCGGCGGGTTTGGGATCACCCCTCCACTTT. This encodes CASSLSAGLGSPLHF. The chain is built from TRBV28 and TRBJ1-6; D gene uncertain. Germline CDR1 reads MDHEN; CDR2 reads SYDVKM. V lost 1 base, J lost 10 bases, and 14 bases lay in between. The CDR3 runs 15 residues.